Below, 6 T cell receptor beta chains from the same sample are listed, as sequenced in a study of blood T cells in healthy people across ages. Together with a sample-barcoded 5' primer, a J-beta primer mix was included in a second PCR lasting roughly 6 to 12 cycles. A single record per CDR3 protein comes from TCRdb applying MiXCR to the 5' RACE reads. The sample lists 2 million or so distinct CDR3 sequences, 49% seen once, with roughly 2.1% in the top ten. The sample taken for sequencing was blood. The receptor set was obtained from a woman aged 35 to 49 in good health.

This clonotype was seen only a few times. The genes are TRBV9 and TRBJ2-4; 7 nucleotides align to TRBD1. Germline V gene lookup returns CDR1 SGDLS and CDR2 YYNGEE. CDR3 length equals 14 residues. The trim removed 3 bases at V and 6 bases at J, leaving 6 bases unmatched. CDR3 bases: TGTGCCAGCAGCGAGGGACAGAGTCTAAACATTCAGTACTTC. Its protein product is CASSEGQSLNIQYF.

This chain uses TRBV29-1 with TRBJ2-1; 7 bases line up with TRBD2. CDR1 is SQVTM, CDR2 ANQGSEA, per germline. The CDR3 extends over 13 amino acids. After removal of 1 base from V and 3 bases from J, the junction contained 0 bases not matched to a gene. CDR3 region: CSVEAGGYNEQFF. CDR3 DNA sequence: TGCAGCGTTGAAGCGGGGGGCTACAATGAGCAGTTCTTC.

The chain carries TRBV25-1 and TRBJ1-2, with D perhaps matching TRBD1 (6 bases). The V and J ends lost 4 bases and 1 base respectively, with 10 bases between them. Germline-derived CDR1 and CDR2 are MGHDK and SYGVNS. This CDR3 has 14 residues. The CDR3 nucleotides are TGTGCCAGCAGTGTGGGGGCTTTTAACTATGGCTACACCTTC. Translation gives CASSVGAFNYGYTF.

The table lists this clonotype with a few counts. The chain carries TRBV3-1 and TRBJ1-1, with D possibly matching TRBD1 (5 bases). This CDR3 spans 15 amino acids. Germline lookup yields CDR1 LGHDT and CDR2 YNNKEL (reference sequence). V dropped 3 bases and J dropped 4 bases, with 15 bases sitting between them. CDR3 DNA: TGTGCCAGCAGCCAGGGACCGGGTTCCGGCACTGAAGCTTTCTTT. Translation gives CASSQGPGSGTEAFF.

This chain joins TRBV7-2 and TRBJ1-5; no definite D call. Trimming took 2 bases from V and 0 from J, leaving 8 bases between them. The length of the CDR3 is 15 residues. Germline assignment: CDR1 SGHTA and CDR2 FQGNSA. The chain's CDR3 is CASSLIRNSNQPQHF. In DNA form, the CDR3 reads TGTGCCAGCAGCTTAATCCGAAATAGCAATCAGCCCCAGCATTTT.

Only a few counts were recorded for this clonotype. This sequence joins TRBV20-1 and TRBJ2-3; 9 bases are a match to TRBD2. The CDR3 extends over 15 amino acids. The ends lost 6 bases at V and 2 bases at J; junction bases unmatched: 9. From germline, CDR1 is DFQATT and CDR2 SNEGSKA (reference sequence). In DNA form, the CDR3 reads TGCAGTGCACAGGGGCTGGGACTAGCCACAGATACGCAGTATTTT. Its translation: CSAQGLGLATDTQYF.